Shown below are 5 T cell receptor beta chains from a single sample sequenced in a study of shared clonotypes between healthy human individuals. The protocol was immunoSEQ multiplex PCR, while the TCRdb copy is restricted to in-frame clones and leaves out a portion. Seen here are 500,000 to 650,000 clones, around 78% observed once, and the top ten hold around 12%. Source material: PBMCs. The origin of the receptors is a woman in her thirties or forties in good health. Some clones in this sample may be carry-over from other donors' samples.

CDR3 amino acids: CASSPGAGTEAFF. In DNA form, the CDR3 reads TGTGCCAGCAGTCCGGGCGCAGGCACTGAAGCTTTCTTT. This rearrangement joins TRBV28 to TRBJ1-1; D is uncertain. The germline V and J ends were trimmed by 5 bases and 4 bases, with 11 bases remaining between them. The CDR3 sequence is 13 residues long. Germline V lookup: CDR1 MDHEN, CDR2 SYDVKM.

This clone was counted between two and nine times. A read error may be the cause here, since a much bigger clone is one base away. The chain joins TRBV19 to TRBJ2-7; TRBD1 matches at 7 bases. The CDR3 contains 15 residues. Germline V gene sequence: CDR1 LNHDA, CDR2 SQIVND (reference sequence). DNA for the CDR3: TGTACCAGTAGTGGTATCGGGACAGCCTCCTACGAGCAGTACTTC. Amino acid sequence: CTSSGIGTASYEQYF.

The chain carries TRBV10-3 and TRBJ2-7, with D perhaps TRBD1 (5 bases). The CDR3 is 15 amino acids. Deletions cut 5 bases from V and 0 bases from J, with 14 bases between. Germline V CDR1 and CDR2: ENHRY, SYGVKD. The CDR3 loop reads CAISQPNQGSYEQYF. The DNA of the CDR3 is TGTGCCATCAGTCAACCCAACCAGGGCTCCTACGAGCAGTACTTC.

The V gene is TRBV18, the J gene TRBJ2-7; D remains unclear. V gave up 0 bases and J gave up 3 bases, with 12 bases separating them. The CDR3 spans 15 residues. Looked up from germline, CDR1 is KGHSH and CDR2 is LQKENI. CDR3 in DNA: TGTGCCAGCTCACCACCGATAGCAGCCAGCTACGAGCAGTACTTC. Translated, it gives CASSPPIAASYEQYF.

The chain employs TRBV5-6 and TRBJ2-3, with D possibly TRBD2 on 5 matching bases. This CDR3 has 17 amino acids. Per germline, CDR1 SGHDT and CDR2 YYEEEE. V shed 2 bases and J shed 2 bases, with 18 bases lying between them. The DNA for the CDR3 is TGTGCCAGCAGCTTCCGGGGAGCGGACGCACACACAGATACGCAGTATTTT. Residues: CASSFRGADAHTDTQYF.